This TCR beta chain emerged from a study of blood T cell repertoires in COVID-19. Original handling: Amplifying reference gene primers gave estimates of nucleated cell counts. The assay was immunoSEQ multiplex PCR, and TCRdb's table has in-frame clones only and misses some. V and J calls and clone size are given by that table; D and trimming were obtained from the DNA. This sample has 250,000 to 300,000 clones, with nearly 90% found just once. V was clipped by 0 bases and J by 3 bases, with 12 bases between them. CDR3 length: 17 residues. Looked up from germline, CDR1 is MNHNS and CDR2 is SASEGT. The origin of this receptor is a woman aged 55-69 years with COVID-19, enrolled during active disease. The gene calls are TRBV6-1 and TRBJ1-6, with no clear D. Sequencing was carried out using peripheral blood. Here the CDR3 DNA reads TGTGCCAGCAGTGAAGCGGGTAAAGGAGGCTATAATTCACCCCTCCACTTT. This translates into CASSEAGKGGYNSPLHF.